The 30 T cell receptor beta chains below come from one sample, sequenced in a study of T cells in Graves' hyperthyroidism and ophthalmopathy. What was amplified from RNA transcripts were TCR beta CDR3 regions. The primer set for the first-round RT-PCR of the TCR CDR3 was HTBI. Via MiXCR, TCRdb re-called the multiplex PCR reads, giving one row per CDR3 protein. This table holds about 640,000 distinct CDR3 sequences, more than 20% found once. Sample: blood. These receptors were obtained from a man younger than 45 with Graves' ophthalmopathy.

The chain is built from TRBV5-5 and TRBJ2-1; 7 nucleotides match TRBD1. V lost 2 bases, J lost 8 bases, and 10 bases stayed unmatched. The CDR3 has 15 amino acids. CDR1 and CDR2 (germline): SGHKS, YYEKEE (reference sequence). The CDR3 here is CASSFRQGTGDEQFF. The CDR3 nucleotides read TGTGCCAGCAGCTTTCGACAGGGTACTGGCGATGAGCAGTTCTTC.

The chain couples TRBV6-1 to TRBJ2-1; 10 nucleotides line up with TRBD2. This CDR3 contains 15 residues. CDR1 is MNHNS and CDR2 is SASEGT in the germline V gene. Losses at the gene ends were 3 bases for V and 7 bases for J; bases not matched to a gene: 6. CDR3 loop: CASSDLAGGGNEQFF. CDR3 in DNA: TGTGCCAGCAGTGACTTAGCGGGAGGTGGGAATGAGCAGTTCTTC.

The chain uses TRBV10-3 and TRBJ2-3; D is unresolved. Between the trimmed V and J ends, which lost 9 bases and 0 bases, there was a span of 7 bases. Germline V gene data show CDR1 as ENHRY and CDR2 as SYGVKD. The CDR3 loop spans 12 amino acids. CDR3: CAILDSTDTQYF. Written as DNA, the CDR3 is TGTGCCATTTTGGACAGCACAGATACGCAGTATTTT.

This clonotype has just a few counts. The chain recombines TRBV19 with TRBJ2-1, with TRBD2 as a possible D gene (6 bases). The germline V and J ends were trimmed by 0 bases and 8 bases, with 23 bases remaining between them. Looked up from germline, CDR1 is LNHDA and CDR2 is SQIVND (reference sequence). The CDR3 covers 18 residues. In nucleotides, the CDR3 is TGTGCCAGTAGTATAGATTCGGGGGAAAGGAGGGGCGTCTATGAGCAGTTCTTC. Its protein product is CASSIDSGERRGVYEQFF.

V usage is TRBV9 and J usage is TRBJ1-3; D is uncertain. Germline V CDR1 and CDR2: SGDLS, YYNGEE. V lost 4 bases, J lost 0 bases, and 14 bases lay in between. This CDR3 contains 16 residues. The CDR3 loop is CASSLVAGVSGNTIYF. In nucleotides, the CDR3 is TGTGCCAGCAGCCTCGTAGCGGGCGTCTCTGGAAACACCATATATTTT.

The chain is built from TRBV20-1 and TRBJ2-3; 14 bases line up with TRBD2. Germline V lookup: CDR1 DFQATT, CDR2 SNEGSKA (reference sequence). V was clipped by 5 bases and J by 0 bases; unmatched bases: 7. This CDR3 contains 17 residues. CDR3 residues: CSAGTSGRPISTDTQYF. CDR3 DNA: TGCAGTGCTGGGACTAGCGGGAGACCCATAAGCACAGATACGCAGTATTTT.

This rearrangement joins TRBV20-1 to TRBJ2-1; 8 positions match TRBD2. Trimming removed 6 bases from V and 3 bases from J; junction bases left unmatched: 13. The germline V gene encodes CDR1 DFQATT and CDR2 SNEGSKA (reference sequence). The CDR3 spans 16 residues. CDR3 region: CSAPPGGRGVYNEQFF. In nucleotides, the CDR3 is TGCAGTGCACCTCCGGGCGGGCGGGGGGTCTACAATGAGCAGTTCTTC.

This clonotype was observed a few times. CDR3 sequence (DNA): TGTGCCAGCAGCTTAGGGCGGTTCTACGAGCAGTACTTC. As protein: CASSLGRFYEQYF. This chain links TRBV7-8 with TRBJ2-7; no definite D call. The CDR3 has 13 residues. Germline CDR1 reads SGHVS; CDR2 reads FQNEAQ. The ends were cut back, 1 base at V and 3 bases at J, with 7 bases in the middle.

This clonotype came up many times. The rearrangement links TRBV28 to TRBJ2-1; 15 bases line up with TRBD2. CDR1 MDHEN and CDR2 SYDVKM come from the germline V gene. Losses at the gene ends were 6 bases for V and 5 bases for J; bases not matched to a gene: 11. CDR3 length: 18 amino acids. The CDR3 loop reads CASSQTRTSGRVHNEQFF. Written as DNA, the CDR3 is TGTGCCAGCAGCCAAACCCGGACTAGCGGGAGGGTCCACAATGAGCAGTTCTTC.

The chain joins TRBV20-1 to TRBJ1-5, with no clear D. The V end lost 2 bases, the J end lost 0 bases, and 11 bases lay between the germline ends. Germline V CDR1 and CDR2: DFQATT, SNEGSKA (reference sequence). The CDR3 length is 15 residues. The CDR3 DNA sequence: TGCAGTGCTAGACATGACCGAGGTAGCAATCAGCCCCAGCATTTT. It translates to CSARHDRGSNQPQHF.

Notes on this clonotype: A much larger clone differs by one base, so this may be a read error. The V and J genes are TRBV2 and TRBJ2-3, with 7 bases lining up with TRBD1. The CDR3 totals 14 residues. Germline CDR1 and CDR2: SNHLY and FYNNEI. The junction had 7 bases not matched to a gene; V was cut back by 8 bases and J by 2 bases. The CDR3 loop is CASRRDRNTDTQYF. The CDR3 DNA reads as TGTGCCAGCCGCCGGGACAGAAACACAGATACGCAGTATTTT. The entire variable domain, with the rest obtained from reference TRBV2 and TRBJ2-3, is as follows: EPEVTQTPSHQVTQMGQEVILRCVPISNHLYFYWYRQILGQKVEFLVSFYNNEISEKSEIFDDQFSVERPDGSNFTLKIRSTKLEDSAMYFCASRRDRNTDTQYFGPGTRLTVL.

This clonotype occurred a few times. J is TRBJ2-1 and V is TRBV14, with 10 bases that match TRBD2. J was trimmed by 10 bases and V by 1 base; bases with no gene match: 13. Per the germline V gene, CDR1 is SGHDN and CDR2 is FVKESK. This CDR3 spans 17 amino acids. The CDR3, as DNA: TGTGCCAGCAGCCAAGGAAACAAGCGGGAGGGCCTCTACGAGCAGTTCTTC. Protein product: CASSQGNKREGLYEQFF.

The CDR3 protein is CSATAVLEVSTDTQYF. CDR3 coding DNA: TGCAGTGCTACTGCGGTGCTGGAAGTCAGCACAGATACGCAGTATTTT. J is TRBJ2-3 and V is TRBV20-1; D gene unclear. Per the germline V gene, CDR1 is DFQATT and CDR2 is SNEGSKA (reference sequence). This CDR3 region has 16 residues. Trimming cost V 4 bases and J 0 bases, with 17 bases left between them.

This clonotype was detected only a few times. The chain combines TRBV12-3 or TRBV12-4 with TRBJ2-3; 7 positions match TRBD1. V lost 1 base and J lost 4; bases outside the gene matches: 8. This CDR3 contains 16 residues. The CDR3 DNA reads TGTGCCAGCAGTTTAGAGTGGGGGACAGACGCAGATACGCAGTATTTT. This codes for CASSLEWGTDADTQYF.

Of note for this clonotype: One end of the junction does not line up with germline, which may come from a read error. This chain links TRBV12-3 or TRBV12-4 with TRBJ2-3; D not certain. The CDR3 has 12 residues. CDR3 coding DNA: TGTGACAGCAAAGCGTTCACAGATACGCAGTATTTT. Translated: CDSKAFTDTQYF.

This clonotype was seen many times. The V call is TRBV6-1, the J call TRBJ2-1; 7 nucleotides agree with TRBD2. The CDR3 spans 15 residues. Trimming took 1 base from V and 7 from J; bases not matched to a gene: 7. In germline, CDR1 is MNHNS, CDR2 SASEGT. The CDR3, as DNA: TGTGCCAGCAGTGAAGAGGTGGCTAGCGGAAATGAGCAGTTCTTC. Protein product: CASSEEVASGNEQFF.

The rearrangement joins TRBV19 to TRBJ2-1; 10 positions agree with TRBD2. V dropped 4 bases and J dropped 8; count of bases not matched to a gene: 8. The CDR3 contains 15 residues. The germline CDR1 and CDR2 sequences are LNHDA and SQIVND (reference sequence). The CDR3 is CASSTQGLALDEQFF. CDR3 sequence (DNA): TGTGCCAGTAGTACCCAGGGACTAGCGTTGGATGAGCAGTTCTTC. Filled out from reference TRBV19 and TRBJ2-1, the complete variable domain reads DGGITQSPKYLFRKEGQNVTLSCEQNLNHDAMYWYRQDPGQGLRLIYYSQIVNDFQKGDIAEGYSVSREKKESFPLTVTSAQKNPTAFYLCASSTQGLALDEQFFGPGTRLTVL.

CDR3 region: CASSVAPDREVSQFF. CDR3 nucleotide sequence: TGTGCCAGCAGCGTAGCCCCTGACAGGGAGGTGTCGCAGTTCTTC. This sequence joins TRBV9 and TRBJ2-1; D is possibly TRBD1 (7 bases). V was trimmed by 0 bases and J by 12 bases, leaving 19 bases between them. There are 15 residues in the CDR3. Germline values: CDR1 SGDLS, CDR2 YYNGEE.

V usage is TRBV9 and J usage is TRBJ2-3; D could derive from TRBD1 or TRBD2 (7 bases each). From germline, CDR1 is SGDLS and CDR2 YYNGEE. Deletions cut 3 bases from V and 4 bases from J, with 12 bases between. The CDR3 sequence is 14 residues long. The CDR3 DNA is TGTGCCAGCAGCGCCAGGGGGGGGGCAGATACGCAGTATTTT. Amino acid sequence: CASSARGGADTQYF.

The rearrangement links TRBV10-3 to TRBJ2-3; D is unclear. CDR3 length: 13 residues. V lost 1 base to trimming and J lost 5 bases, with 7 bases between them. Germline V gives CDR1 ENHRY, CDR2 SYGVKD. The CDR3 reads CAISEYGKDTQYF. In nucleotides, the CDR3 is TGTGCCATCAGTGAGTATGGCAAAGATACGCAGTATTTT.

About this clonotype: An end of the junction does not agree with germline; a read error may underlie this. The chain is built from TRBV19 and TRBJ1-5; D is perhaps TRBD1 (6 bases). CDR1 is LNHDA, CDR2 SQIVND, per germline (reference sequence). This CDR3 spans 15 amino acids. CDR3: CASSSWTDSTQPQHF. As DNA, the CDR3 is TGTGCCAGTAGTTCCTGGACAGACAGCACTCAGCCCCAGCATTTT.

This chain connects TRBV28 to TRBJ2-7, with 10 bases matching TRBD1. Losses at the gene ends were 3 bases for V and 7 bases for J; bases not matched to a gene: 9. This CDR3 region has 15 residues. In germline, CDR1 is MDHEN, CDR2 SYDVKM. Here the CDR3 reads CASSFTRTGGGEQYF. The DNA for the CDR3 is TGTGCCAGCAGTTTCACAAGGACAGGGGGAGGAGAGCAGTACTTC.

There are a few counts of this clonotype. The chain couples TRBV20-1 to TRBJ2-7, with 7 nucleotides matching TRBD1. Per the germline V gene, CDR1 is DFQATT and CDR2 is SNEGSKA (reference sequence). The junction had 5 bases not matched to a gene; V was cut back by 3 bases and J by 3 bases. The CDR3 loop spans 13 amino acids. CDR3: CSASTGTDYEQYF. DNA of the CDR3: TGCAGTGCTAGCACCGGGACAGACTACGAGCAGTACTTC.

This chain connects TRBV24-1 to TRBJ2-2; 9 positions match TRBD1. The CDR3 is made up of 15 amino acids. The ends lost 3 bases at V and 6 bases at J; junction bases unmatched: 4. Germline assignment: CDR1 KGHDR and CDR2 SFDVKD. The CDR3 region is CATSDRTGVPGELFF. The CDR3 DNA reads as TGTGCCACCAGTGATCGGACAGGGGTCCCCGGGGAGCTGTTTTTT.

The V gene is TRBV5-1, the J gene TRBJ1-4; TRBD1 might be the D (5 bases). From germline, CDR1 is SGHRS and CDR2 YFSETQ. The CDR3 spans 17 residues. Deletions cut 3 bases from V and 0 bases from J, with 15 bases between. The CDR3 coding sequence is TGCGCCAGCAGCTGGGACGCACCAGGCGCAACTAATGAAAAACTGTTTTTT. It is translated as CASSWDAPGATNEKLFF.

The rearrangement joins TRBV4-2 to TRBJ2-5; weak D call: TRBD2 (5 bases). Per germline, CDR1 LGHNA and CDR2 YNFKEQ. The CDR3 consists of 17 residues. Between the trimmed V and J ends, which lost 0 bases and 6 bases, there was a span of 20 bases. In nucleotides, the CDR3 is TGTGCCAGCAGCCAAGATATAGGGAGTAGCATGTATCAGACCCAGTACTTC. This translates into CASSQDIGSSMYQTQYF.

This clonotype was observed many times. The chain couples TRBV12-3 or TRBV12-4 to TRBJ1-5; a weak D match, TRBD1 (5 bases). The CDR3 sequence is 14 residues long. Trimming left V 3 bases short and J 5 bases short, with 11 bases between. As DNA, the CDR3 is TGTGCCAGCAGTTTTGGCCAGACAGATCAGCCCCAGCATTTT. Protein: CASSFGQTDQPQHF.

The J gene is TRBJ2-5, the V gene TRBV20-1; D call uncertain. The CDR3 contains 13 residues. Trimming removed 3 bases from V and 2 bases from J, with 10 bases in between. Germline CDR1 reads DFQATT; CDR2 reads SNEGSKA (reference sequence). CDR3 in amino acids: CSASTGGQETQYF. Here the CDR3 DNA reads TGCAGTGCTAGTACCGGCGGACAAGAGACCCAGTACTTC.

The chain recombines TRBV15 with TRBJ2-7, with D maybe TRBD2 (6 bases). V was shortened by 5 bases and J by 2 bases, with 10 bases between the two germline ends. Germline V gives CDR1 LNHNV, CDR2 YYDKDF (reference sequence). The CDR3 contains 13 residues. The DNA for the CDR3 is TGTGCCACCAGCGGGAGGTGGGCCTACGAGCAGTACTTC. This translates into CATSGRWAYEQYF. Variable domain in full (rest from reference TRBV15 and TRBJ2-7): DAMVIQNPRYQVTQFGKPVTLSCSQTLNHNVMYWYQQKSSQAPKLLFHYYDKDFNNEADTPDNFQSRRPNTSFCFLDIRSPGLGDTAMYLCATSGRWAYEQYFGPGTRLTVT.

This chain joins TRBV28 and TRBJ2-7; a possible D gene is TRBD2 (7 bases). Deletions cut 8 bases from V and 2 bases from J, with 28 bases between. Looked up from germline, CDR1 is MDHEN and CDR2 is SYDVKM. This CDR3 is built from 18 residues. CDR3 nucleotide sequence: TGTGCCAGCCGACCTATGGGGGGCGGGGGCCCCAACGCCTACGAGCAGTACTTC. It encodes CASRPMGGGGPNAYEQYF.